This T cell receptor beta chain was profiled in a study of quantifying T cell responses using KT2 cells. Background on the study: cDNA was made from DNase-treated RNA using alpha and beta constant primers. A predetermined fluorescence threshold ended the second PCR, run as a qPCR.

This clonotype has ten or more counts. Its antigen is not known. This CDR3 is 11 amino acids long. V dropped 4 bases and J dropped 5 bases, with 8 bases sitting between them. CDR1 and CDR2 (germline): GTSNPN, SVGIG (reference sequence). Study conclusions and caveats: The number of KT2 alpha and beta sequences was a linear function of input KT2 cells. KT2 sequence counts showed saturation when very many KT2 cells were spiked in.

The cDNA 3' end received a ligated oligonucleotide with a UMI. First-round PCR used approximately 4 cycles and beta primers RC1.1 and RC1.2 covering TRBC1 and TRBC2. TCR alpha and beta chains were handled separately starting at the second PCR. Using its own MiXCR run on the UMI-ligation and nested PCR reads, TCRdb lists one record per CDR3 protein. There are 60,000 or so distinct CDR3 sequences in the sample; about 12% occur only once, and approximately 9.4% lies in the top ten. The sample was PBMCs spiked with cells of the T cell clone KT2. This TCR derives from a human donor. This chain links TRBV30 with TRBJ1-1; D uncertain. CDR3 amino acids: CAWTPQTEAFF. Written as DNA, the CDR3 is TGTGCCTGGACCCCCCAGACTGAAGCTTTCTTT.